One and the same sample provided the 10 T cell receptor beta chains below, sequenced in a study of shared clonotypes between healthy human individuals. Assay used: immunoSEQ multiplex PCR; TCRdb lists only in-frame clones, some missing. Among about 460,000 clones, approximately 77% were seen once, and the ten largest hold about 12%. The specimen was PBMCs. The receptors stem from a woman in her thirties or forties in good health. Some clones in this sample may be carry-over from other donors' samples.

V gene TRBV15 combines with J gene TRBJ2-3; TRBD2 matches 7 bases. The CDR3 extends over 16 amino acids. Germline CDR1 reads LNHNV; CDR2 reads YYDKDF (reference sequence). V lost 1 base to trimming and J lost 2 bases; unmatched junction nucleotides: 6. CDR3 loop: CATSRGLAGLTDTQYF. DNA of the CDR3: TGTGCCACCAGCAGAGGCTTAGCGGGCCTCACAGATACGCAGTATTTT.

V gene TRBV9 combines with J gene TRBJ2-7, with D perhaps matching TRBD1 (6 bases). Trimming took 2 bases from V and 6 from J, leaving 9 bases between them. The CDR3 spans 12 residues. Per the germline V gene, CDR1 is SGDLS and CDR2 is YYNGEE. The CDR3 nucleotides read TGTGCCAGCAGCGTTCAGGGGTCCGAGCAGTACTTC. Translating gives CASSVQGSEQYF.

This chain connects TRBV7-3 to TRBJ1-5, with D possibly being TRBD1 (5 bases). The CDR3 contains 16 residues. Per germline, CDR1 SGHTA and CDR2 FQGTGA. Trimming left V 3 bases short and J 4 bases short, with 16 bases between. CDR3 sequence: CASSLGVGGANQPQHF. The DNA for the CDR3 is TGTGCCAGCAGCTTGGGGGTGGGAGGGGCGAATCAGCCCCAGCATTTT.

This clone was recorded a few times. The chain is built from TRBV29-1 and TRBJ2-1, with D uncertain. This CDR3 comprises 12 residues. The V gene's germline CDR1 is SQVTM and CDR2 ANQGSEA. V was shortened by 2 bases and J by 5 bases, with 7 bases between the two germline ends. CDR3 sequence reads: CSVESWDNEQFF. The CDR3 DNA reads as TGCAGCGTTGAAAGCTGGGACAATGAGCAGTTCTTC.

V usage is TRBV5-6 and J usage is TRBJ2-7; a weak D match, TRBD2 (6 bases). V gave up 0 bases and J gave up 0 bases, with 7 bases separating them. The CDR3 covers 14 residues. Germline CDR1 and CDR2: SGHDT and YYEEEE. CDR3 DNA: TGTGCCAGCAGCTTGGCCGGGAGCTCCTACGAGCAGTACTTC. This sequence encodes CASSLAGSSYEQYF.

Notes on this clone: This likely reflects a read error, since a far larger clone is one base away. The chain couples TRBV2 to TRBJ1-2, with 7 positions matching TRBD1. The V gene's germline CDR1 is SNHLY and CDR2 FYNNEI. The CDR3 has 14 residues. The V segment lost 4 bases and the J segment 5 bases; nucleotides outside the gene matches: 7. DNA for the CDR3: TGTGCCAGCAGTGGAGGGGGGACAGTGTATGGCTACACCTTC. Amino acid sequence: CASSGGGTVYGYTF.

V and J are TRBV4-3 and TRBJ1-2; D uncertain. The length of the CDR3 is 14 residues. Germline-derived CDR1 and CDR2 are LGHNA and YSLEER. Trimming shortened V by 0 bases and J by 10 bases, and 15 bases separated the two germline ends. The CDR3 DNA reads as TGCGCCAGCAGCCAAGATCTCTTCACGGAGCTCTACACCTTC. It codes for CASSQDLFTELYTF.

The chain has TRBV19 and TRBJ1-5; D perhaps matches TRBD1 (5 bases). Trimming pared 1 base from V and 2 bases from J, leaving 9 bases between. This CDR3 is 15 amino acids long. The germline V gene encodes CDR1 LNHDA and CDR2 SQIVND (reference sequence). CDR3 amino acids: CASSIGGVGNQPQHF. The CDR3 bases are TGTGCCAGTAGTATAGGAGGGGTTGGCAATCAGCCCCAGCATTTT. Drawing the rest from reference TRBV19 and TRBJ1-5, the complete variable domain is DGGITQSPKYLFRKEGQNVTLSCEQNLNHDAMYWYRQDPGQGLRLIYYSQIVNDFQKGDIAEGYSVSREKKESFPLTVTSAQKNPTAFYLCASSIGGVGNQPQHFGDGTRLSIL.

The V call is TRBV27, the J call TRBJ2-1; 11 positions agree with TRBD2. CDR1 is MNHEY and CDR2 is SMNVEV in the germline V gene (reference sequence). The ends lost 4 bases at V and 1 base at J; junction bases unmatched: 6. This CDR3 contains 17 residues. The CDR3 DNA sequence: TGTGCCAGCAGTTCTAGCCGACTAGCGGGGTCCTACAATGAGCAGTTCTTC. As protein: CASSSSRLAGSYNEQFF.

This clone was recorded a few times. The junction differs from germline at one of its ends, possibly a read error. J is TRBJ2-7 and V is TRBV7-7; D is possibly TRBD1 (5 bases). CDR3 length equals 13 residues. Germline CDR1 and CDR2: SSHAT and FNYEAQ (reference sequence). The CDR3 is CASSLDTSTEQYF. Written as DNA, the CDR3 is TGTGCTAGCAGCTTGGACACCTCCACCGAGCAGTACTTC.